This T cell receptor (beta chain) was documented in a study of CD8 T cells in ankylosing spondylitis. Study-level points and caveats: In ankylosing spondylitis blood, a motif of fewer than 10 highly homologous TCR beta variants appeared characteristic. As reported, disease-linked clones showed significant enrichment in matched ankylosing spondylitis synovial fluid.

In regard to this clonotype: Its matching antigen is unknown.

Each CDR3 protein is one row after TCRdb ran MiXCR on the 5' RACE reads. This sample yields about 310,000 distinct CDR3 sequences, of which under 25% are seen a single time; 3.5% belongs to the top ten. V was clipped by 5 bases and J by 9 bases; unmatched bases: 3. Germline CDR1 and CDR2: SQVTM and ANQGSEA. The CDR3 length is 12 residues. The sample was blood, either unsorted or a sorted T cell fraction (not recorded which). The TCR was taken from a female donor with ankylosing spondylitis or in good health (not recorded which). The V call is TRBV29-1, the J call TRBJ2-2; 10 positions match TRBD2. The CDR3 loop reads CSVSGRARELFF. The CDR3 DNA follows: TGCAGCGTTAGCGGGAGGGCCCGGGAGCTGTTTTTT.